These 22 T cell receptor beta chains share one sample of origin, sequenced in a study of CD8 T cells in ankylosing spondylitis. One entry per CDR3 protein results from TCRdb running MiXCR on the 5' RACE reads. The sample holds around 230,000 distinct CDR3 sequences, around 7.8% seen once. The sequencing input was blood, either unsorted or a sorted T cell fraction (not recorded which). The origin of the receptors is a male donor with ankylosing spondylitis or in good health (not recorded which).

This clonotype was counted at least ten times. V gene TRBV5-1 combines with J gene TRBJ2-1; D gene uncertain. Germline values: CDR1 SGHRS, CDR2 YFSETQ. This CDR3 has 13 amino acids. V dropped 4 bases and J dropped 6 bases, with 11 bases sitting between them. CDR3 in DNA: TGCGCCAGCAGCCCCCGATTCGGCAATGAGCAGTTCTTC. Protein: CASSPRFGNEQFF. The full variable domain, with the rest looked up from reference TRBV5-1 and TRBJ2-1, is KAGVTQTPRYLIKTRGQQVTLSCSPISGHRSVSWYQQTPGQGLQFLFEYFSETQRNKGNFPGRFSGRQFSNSRSEMNVSTLELGDSALYLCASSPRFGNEQFFGPGTRLTVL.

This clonotype was recorded many times. The CDR3 nucleotides are TGCAGTGCTGGAAGGCGGAAGGGTTCTGGAAACACCATATATTTT. Amino acids: CSAGRRKGSGNTIYF. The rearrangement joins TRBV20-1 to TRBJ1-3; D call uncertain. V lost 5 bases and J 1 base, leaving 15 bases between the germline ends. CDR3 length equals 15 residues. CDR1 and CDR2 from the germline V gene are DFQATT and SNEGSKA (reference sequence).

This clonotype was found many times. The V and J genes are TRBV5-1 and TRBJ2-1; D is undetermined. The CDR3 extends over 12 amino acids. Germline V gives CDR1 SGHRS, CDR2 YFSETQ. The V end lost 0 bases, the J end lost 10 bases, and 8 bases lay between the germline ends. The CDR3 is CASSLEGDEQFF. CDR3 in DNA: TGCGCCAGCAGCTTGGAAGGCGACGAGCAGTTCTTC. Based on the CDR3 plus reference TRBV5-1 and TRBJ2-1, the full variable domain is KAGVTQTPRYLIKTRGQQVTLSCSPISGHRSVSWYQQTPGQGLQFLFEYFSETQRNKGNFPGRFSGRQFSNSRSEMNVSTLELGDSALYLCASSLEGDEQFFGPGTRLTVL.

This clonotype was seen a handful of times. The chain carries TRBV20-1 and TRBJ2-7; either TRBD1 or TRBD2 may fit D (6 bases each). The V end lost 5 bases, the J end lost 0 bases, and 11 bases lay between the germline ends. In germline, CDR1 is DFQATT, CDR2 SNEGSKA (reference sequence). This CDR3 is built from 13 residues. As DNA, the CDR3 is TGCAGTGCTGGAGGGGGGTTCTCCTACGAGCAGTACTTC. Amino acid sequence: CSAGGGFSYEQYF.

The CDR3 protein is CAWSPGGEQYF. The DNA of the CDR3 is TGTGCCTGGAGTCCCGGCGGGGAGCAGTACTTC. This rearrangement joins TRBV30 to TRBJ2-7, with TRBD2 as a possible D gene (5 bases). The ends were cut back, 2 bases at V and 7 bases at J, with 9 bases in the middle. The CDR3 totals 11 residues. Germline V lookup: CDR1 GTSNPN, CDR2 SVGIG (reference sequence).

This clonotype was counted a few times. The chain links TRBV6-1 to TRBJ1-3; D not certain. CDR3 length equals 15 residues. Germline CDR1 is MNHNS and CDR2 is SASEGT. The V end lost 8 bases, the J end lost 0 bases, and 14 bases lay between the germline ends. The chain's CDR3 is CASSESGGSGNTIYF. In DNA, the CDR3 is TGTGCCAGCTCCGAAAGTGGAGGCTCTGGAAACACCATATATTTT.

This clonotype occurred many times. The chain combines TRBV7-9 with TRBJ2-3; 7 nucleotides match TRBD2. V shed 7 bases, J shed 0 bases, and the junction held 4 bases outside the gene matches. The length of the CDR3 is 14 residues. Per the germline V gene, CDR1 is SEHNR and CDR2 is FQNEAQ (reference sequence). CDR3 sequence (DNA): TGTGCCAGCACCCGGGACTATAGCACAGATACGCAGTATTTT. Amino acid sequence: CASTRDYSTDTQYF.

The chain combines TRBV18 with TRBJ1-1; unclear D gene. Per germline, CDR1 KGHSH and CDR2 LQKENI. This CDR3 is built from 16 residues. V lost 2 bases to trimming and J lost 1 base, with 14 bases between them. The CDR3 region is CASSPVGLRGNTEAFF. The CDR3 region has the DNA TGTGCCAGCTCACCAGTGGGTTTAAGAGGGAACACTGAAGCTTTCTTT.

This clonotype was detected ten times or more. This sequence joins TRBV20-1 and TRBJ2-2; D unclear. CDR1 DFQATT and CDR2 SNEGSKA come from the germline V gene (reference sequence). V was shortened by 0 bases and J by 5 bases, with 7 bases between the two germline ends. The CDR3 is 13 amino acids. CDR3 residues: CSARETRTGELFF. The CDR3 region has the DNA TGCAGTGCTAGAGAAACCAGGACCGGGGAGCTGTTTTTT.

In this sample, this clonotype turned up many times. V and J are TRBV27 and TRBJ2-7; the D is unclear. CDR1 is MNHEY and CDR2 is SMNVEV in the germline V gene (reference sequence). The germline V and J ends were trimmed by 0 bases and 1 base, with 10 bases remaining between them. This CDR3 contains 15 residues. CDR3 coding DNA: TGTGCCAGCAGTTTATCTTTGTCCGCTTCCTACGAGCAGTACTTC. This sequence encodes CASSLSLSASYEQYF.

There are many counts of this clonotype. The chain carries TRBV9 and TRBJ2-2, with D possibly being TRBD2 (6 bases). CDR3 length equals 14 residues. The V gene's germline CDR1 is SGDLS and CDR2 YYNGEE. Trimming removed 4 bases from V and 6 bases from J, with 13 bases in between. The CDR3 nucleotides read TGTGCCAGCAGCCCCGGTGGGGGGTCCGGGGAGCTGTTTTTT. Amino acids: CASSPGGGSGELFF. Based on the CDR3 plus reference TRBV9 and TRBJ2-2, the full variable domain is DSGVTQTPKHLITATGQRVTLRCSPRSGDLSVYWYQQSLDQGLQFLIQYYNGEERAKGNILERFSAQQFPDLHSELNLSSLELGDSALYFCASSPGGGSGELFFGEGSRLTVL.

This clonotype was observed many times. The chain combines TRBV10-3 with TRBJ2-7, with 10 bases that match TRBD2. There are 17 residues in the CDR3. Germline V gives CDR1 ENHRY, CDR2 SYGVKD. Unmatched junction bases numbered 8, after V lost 3 bases and J lost 0 bases. The CDR3 loop reads CAISDSPASGSSYEQYF. Written as DNA, the CDR3 is TGTGCCATCAGTGACTCTCCGGCTAGCGGGAGCTCCTACGAGCAGTACTTC.

This clonotype was counted only a few times. The chain links TRBV7-9 to TRBJ2-1; 10 nucleotides agree with TRBD2. The V and J ends lost 5 bases and 8 bases, in that order; junction bases with no gene match: 6. Germline CDR1 reads SEHNR; CDR2 reads FQNEAQ (reference sequence). The CDR3 covers 14 residues. The CDR3 loop is CASSPSGSSHEQFF. The CDR3 coding sequence is TGTGCCAGCAGCCCTAGCGGGAGCTCCCATGAGCAGTTCTTC.

The chain carries TRBV10-3 and TRBJ1-2; a weak D match, TRBD1 (5 bases). Germline V gene lookup returns CDR1 ENHRY and CDR2 SYGVKD. The germline V and J ends were trimmed by 0 bases and 8 bases, with 13 bases remaining between them. The CDR3 loop spans 14 amino acids. CDR3 amino acids: CAISESGRDDGYTF. The CDR3 region has the DNA TGTGCCATCAGTGAGTCAGGCAGGGATGACGGCTACACCTTC.

The V gene is TRBV5-6, the J gene TRBJ2-1, with 13 bases matching TRBD2. V shed 0 bases and J 4 bases; nucleotides not matched to a gene: 4. The CDR3 is made up of 17 amino acids. Germline V gives CDR1 SGHDT, CDR2 YYEEEE. The CDR3 loop reads CASSLVTSGGLYNEQFF. Here the CDR3 DNA reads TGTGCCAGCAGCTTGGTGACTAGCGGGGGGTTATACAATGAGCAGTTCTTC. The whole variable domain, filled in from reference TRBV5-6 and TRBJ2-1, reads DAGVTQSPTHLIKTRGQQVTLRCSPKSGHDTVSWYQQALGQGPQFIFQYYEEEERQRGNFPDRFSGHQFPNYSSELNVNALLLGDSALYLCASSLVTSGGLYNEQFFGPGTRLTVL.

This clonotype was picked up one time. This sequence may be a read error, since a much larger clone differs from it by one base. This sequence joins TRBV20-1 and TRBJ2-7; no firm D call. The CDR3 is 16 residues long. Germline values: CDR1 DFQATT, CDR2 SNEGSKA (reference sequence). CDR3 loop: CSAGDTLGVRSYEQYF. Written as DNA, the CDR3 is TGCAGTGCTGGAGATACTTTGGGTGTCAGGTCCTACGAGCAGTACTTC.

This clonotype was found many times. The chain combines TRBV20-1 with TRBJ2-1; maybe TRBD1 (6 bases). This CDR3 is built from 14 residues. Per the germline V gene, CDR1 is DFQATT and CDR2 is SNEGSKA (reference sequence). V lost 5 bases and J lost 0, with 11 bases in between. CDR3 amino acids: CSAFDRSSYNEQFF. The CDR3, as DNA: TGCAGTGCTTTCGACAGGAGCTCCTACAATGAGCAGTTCTTC.

This clonotype has at least ten counts. This sequence joins TRBV20-1 and TRBJ2-5, with D maybe TRBD2 (6 bases). This CDR3 has 14 residues. The V gene lost 6 bases and the J gene lost 5 bases, with 19 bases spanning the gap. Germline CDR1 and CDR2: DFQATT and SNEGSKA (reference sequence). The DNA of the CDR3 is TGCAGTGCCAAGCAAGGCCGAGGGAGGGAGACCCAGTACTTC. Encoded protein: CSAKQGRGRETQYF.

The sample holds many counts of this clonotype. The chain employs TRBV20-1 and TRBJ2-1; D is unresolved. The germline V gene encodes CDR1 DFQATT and CDR2 SNEGSKA (reference sequence). This CDR3 has 15 amino acids. Trimming stripped 0 bases from V and 5 bases from J, with 14 bases between. The CDR3 sequence: CSARDPRGTNNEQFF. The CDR3 bases are TGCAGTGCTAGAGATCCCCGCGGAACTAACAATGAGCAGTTCTTC.

Ten or more counts support this clonotype. J is TRBJ2-1 and V is TRBV29-1, with 7 nucleotides matching TRBD1. V was clipped by 1 base and J by 0 bases; unmatched bases: 6. This CDR3 spans 16 amino acids. Per the germline V gene, CDR1 is SQVTM and CDR2 is ANQGSEA. CDR3: CSVEGQGRSSYNEQFF. CDR3 in DNA: TGCAGCGTTGAAGGACAGGGCCGGAGCTCCTACAATGAGCAGTTCTTC.

J is TRBJ2-7 and V is TRBV29-1, with TRBD1 matching over 7 bases. CDR1 is SQVTM, CDR2 ANQGSEA, per germline. The trim removed 4 bases at V and 6 bases at J, leaving 9 bases unmatched. This CDR3 has 13 residues. CDR3: CSVANRQGTEQYF. DNA for the CDR3: TGCAGCGTTGCAAATCGACAGGGCACCGAGCAGTACTTC.

This sequence joins TRBV12-3 or TRBV12-4 and TRBJ1-1, with 7 bases aligning to TRBD1. V dropped 5 bases and J dropped 4; count of bases not matched to a gene: 7. The CDR3 totals 14 residues. CDR3 DNA sequence: TGTGCCAGCAGTCCACAGGGGACGGGCACTGAAGCTTTCTTT. The encoded protein is CASSPQGTGTEAFF.